The rows below give T cell receptor beta chains drawn from one sample of a study of PD-L1 blockade in urothelial cancer. The assay was immunoSEQ multiplex PCR, and TCRdb's table has in-frame clones only and misses some. Of 80,000 to 130,000 clones in the sample, over 80% were seen once. The material sequenced was PBMCs, taken around atezolizumab (anti-PD-L1) treatment. Receptor source: a woman aged 80 or over with urothelial cancer. Both conserved end residues are part of each CDR3.

16 | TRBJ2-7 | TRBV5-1 | CASSLAGTGHNYEQYF
17 | TRBJ2-7 | TRBV7-6 | CASSLAFGGARPYEQYF
16 | TRBJ2-1 | TRBV19 | CASSGYGTSSRNEQFF
15 | TRBJ2-7 | TRBV1 | CTSSPQSGQDYEQYF
13 | TRBJ2-7 | TRBV28 | CASSATGGHEQYF
16 | TRBJ1-4 | TRBV5-8 | CASSLAVGGRGEKLFF
13 | TRBJ1-2 | TRBV10-3 | CAIRGQGAGGYTF
14 | TRBJ2-7 | TRBV9 | CASSVQGADYEQYF
16 | TRBJ2-2 | TRBV7-2 | CASSLAGVSNTGELFF
18 | TRBJ2-3 | TRBV18 | CASSPLAGGLPQADTQYF
16 | TRBJ2-1 | TRBV28 | CASSLYLRTAGNEQFF
14 | TRBJ2-7 | TRBV7-3 | CASSSGTGVEEQYF
16 | TRBJ1-2 | TRBV4-1 | CASSQEGGQHNYGYTF
13 | TRBJ1-1 | TRBV18 | CASSSRGANEAFF
12 | TRBJ1-2 | TRBV25-1 | CASSERRGGYTF
17 | TRBJ2-5 | TRBV4-1 | CASSQDPPLGAKETQYF
14 | TRBJ1-1 | TRBV5-1 | CASSLFGGDTEAFF
15 | TRBJ2-3 | TRBV5-6 | CASTRRGLSTDTQYF
15 | TRBJ2-1 | TRBV11-1 | CASSLRTGKGNEQFF
15 | TRBJ2-1 | TRBV28 | CASSLKPDIYNEQFF
14 | TRBJ1-1 | TRBV5-1 | CASSRVGFDTEAFF
15 | TRBJ2-3 | TRBV30 | CAWSASGSVGDTQYF
15 | TRBJ1-1 | TRBV28 | CASSHQQGMSTEAFF
15 | TRBJ2-1 | TRBV10-1 | CASSETPSGYNEQFF
12 | TRBJ1-2 | TRBV28 | CASESAGYGYTF
15 | TRBJ2-1 | TRBV5-1 | CASSALAGGPNEQFF